This is a list of T cell receptor beta chains from one sample in a study of tumor-infiltrating lymphocytes in oesophageal squamous cell carcinoma. TCRdb fed the PCR reads into MiXCR, producing one record per CDR3 protein. This sample has 8,500 to 11,000 distinct CDR3 sequences, with 63% found just once. The sample was esophageal tumor tissue. The receptors originated from a female donor with esophageal squamous cell carcinoma. Each CDR3 is given with its conserved first and last residue. D genes are given only for firm matches. Where a row states a size, it is once, few, many or the class of an expanded clone; other rows omit it.

>TRBJ2-1|TRBV7-6|NA|few
CASSLGGLVNNEQFF
TGTGCCAGCAGCTTAGGGGGCTTGGTCAACAATGAGCAGTTCTTC
>TRBJ2-3|TRBV7-3|TRBD1|medium-sized
CASSYDRESTDTQYF
TGTGCCAGCAGCTACGACAGGGAGAGCACAGATACGCAGTATTTT
>TRBJ2-7|TRBV7-2|NA|NA
CASSSGSGGYNEQYF
TGTGCCAGCAGCTCCGGGAGCGGTGGATACAATGAGCAGTACTTC
>TRBJ2-1|TRBV7-2|NA|NA
CASSLRDNEQFF
TGTGCCAGCAGCTTAAGGGACAATGAGCAGTTCTTC
>TRBJ1-1|TRBV6-1|NA|many
CASSTRDGPNTEAFF
TGTGCCAGCAGTACCCGGGACGGCCCGAACACTGAAGCTTTCTTT
>TRBJ2-1|TRBV7-6|TRBD2|once
CASSLTSGTDEQFF
TGTGCCAGCAGCTTAACTAGCGGGACGGACGAGCAGTTCTTC
>TRBJ2-1|TRBV4-3|NA|NA
CASSQGERVYEQFF
TGCGCCAGCAGCCAAGGGGAGCGCGTCTATGAGCAGTTCTTC
>TRBJ2-7|TRBV23-1|NA|NA
CARESRSYEQYF
TGCGCCAGAGAATCCCGTTCCTACGAGCAGTACTTC
>TRBJ2-5|TRBV7-9|NA|NA
CASSLSGNHVRETQYF
TGTGCCAGCAGCTTATCCGGGAACCACGTACGAGAGACCCAGTACTTC
>TRBJ2-1|TRBV7-7|TRBD2|once
CASSLAGSRLTSYNEQFF
TGTGCTAGCAGCTTAGCGGGCAGCCGATTAACGAGCTACAATGAGCAGTTCTTC
>TRBJ2-1|TRBV24-1|TRBD1|NA
CATSDPDRVLFF
TGTGCCACCAGTGATCCGGACAGGGTTCTATTCTTC
>TRBJ2-7|TRBV7-6|NA|NA
CASSSTLKRDLYEQYF
TGTGCCAGCAGCTCTACGCTCAAACGGGACTTATACGAGCAGTACTTC
>TRBJ2-2|TRBV7-6|NA|NA
CASSISGIGELFF
TGTGCCAGCAGCATTAGCGGAATCGGGGAGCTGTTTTTT
>TRBJ2-7|TRBV6-8|NA|NA
CASKERPHPIYEQYF
TGTGCCAGCAAGGAACGCCCTCACCCCATCTACGAGCAGTACTTC
>TRBJ2-7|TRBV7-2|TRBD2|NA
CASSPGAGGQLEQYF
TGTGCCAGCAGCCCCGGAGCGGGAGGGCAGCTCGAGCAGTACTTC
>TRBJ2-1|TRBV7-3|TRBD2|NA
CASSLRGLASNEQFF
TGTGCCAGCAGCTTAAGGGGACTAGCCTCCAATGAGCAGTTCTTC
>TRBJ2-3|TRBV6-6|NA|NA
CASSSIGGGADTQYF
TGTGCCAGCAGTTCCATCGGTGGGGGAGCAGATACGCAGTATTTT
>TRBJ2-3|TRBV7-8|NA|large
CASSSPTDTQYF
TGTGCCAGCAGCTCACCTACGGATACGCAGTATTTT
>TRBJ2-7|TRBV7-2|TRBD1|NA
CASSPTDRRWDEQYF
TGTGCCAGCAGCCCGACGGACAGGAGGTGGGACGAGCAGTACTTC
>TRBJ2-1|TRBV6-6|TRBD1|NA
CASKPDQGQRSYNEQFF
TGTGCCAGCAAGCCAGATCAGGGACAGCGTTCCTACAATGAGCAGTTCTTC
>TRBJ1-1|TRBV11-2|TRBD1|many
CASRVRDRSSSEAFF
TGTGCCAGCAGGGTACGGGACAGGAGCTCATCGGAAGCTTTCTTT
>TRBJ2-1|TRBV5-1|NA|many
CASSVDRGTYNEQFF
TGCGCCAGCAGCGTAGACAGAGGGACCTACAATGAGCAGTTCTTC
>TRBJ2-1|TRBV11-3|TRBD2|large
CASSLGLAGGAYEQFF
TGTGCCAGCAGCTTAGGACTAGCGGGAGGAGCGTATGAGCAGTTCTTC
>TRBJ1-1|TRBV11-2|NA|NA
CASSFAPNTEAFF
TGTGCCAGCAGCTTTGCTCCGAACACTGAAGCTTTCTTT
>TRBJ1-3|TRBV7-1|NA|NA
CAGGQGGSGNTIYF
TGTGCCGGCGGCCAGGGAGGAAGTGGAAACACCATATATTTT
>TRBJ2-5|TRBV27|NA|NA
CASSQQVSETQYF
TGTGCCAGCAGTCAACAGGTCTCAGAGACCCAGTACTTC
>TRBJ2-4|TRBV7-6|TRBD2|NA
CASSPTTSGGSDPLAKNIQYF
TGTGCCAGCAGCCCCACGACTAGCGGGGGGTCAGACCCTCTAGCCAAAAACATTCAGTACTTC
>TRBJ2-4|TRBV7-3|TRBD1|NA
CASSQGQGSLQYF
TGTGCCAGCAGCCAAGGACAGGGGAGCCTTCAGTACTTC
>TRBJ2-1|TRBV7-3|NA|NA
CASSYGQPTYNEQFF
TGTGCCAGCAGCTATGGTCAGCCTACCTACAATGAGCAGTTCTTC